This T cell receptor (beta chain) was recorded in a study of cytomegalovirus exposure and HLA in healthy donors. Turning to the study itself: Out of 150 million to 200 million T cells, an earlier analysis found around 120 million unique TCR beta sequences in total.

Study-wide points: Confirmation in vitro established that a few CMV-associated chains were specific for CMV antigens.

This clone occurred once. Its antigen remains unknown. Vbeta (60) and Jbeta (13) primers were used in the PCR. The assay was immunoSEQ multiplex PCR, and TCRdb's table has in-frame clones only and misses some. The sample includes 220,000 or so clones, roughly four fifths seen only once; the top ten take around 3%. V gave up 5 bases and J gave up 4 bases, with 14 bases separating them. CDR1 is LNHDA and CDR2 is SQIVND in the germline V gene (reference sequence). The CDR3 is 14 residues long. The sequence was obtained from a woman in her 40s in good health and CMV-seronegative. Sequenced material: PBMCs. The V call is TRBV19, the J call TRBJ1-1, with TRBD1 as a possible D gene (5 bases). CDR3 bases: TGTGCCAGTAGTCTCGTACCGGGGGGCACTGAAGCTTTCTTT. Protein product: CASSLVPGGTEAFF.